Presented here are 9 T cell receptor beta chains from one specimen sequenced in a study of CD8 T cells in ankylosing spondylitis. No cognate antigen is known for these TCRs. A single record per CDR3 protein comes from TCRdb applying MiXCR to the 5' RACE reads. The sample holds roughly 700,000 distinct CDR3 sequences; under 20% are singletons and the top ten take about 19%. General observations from the study: What appeared characteristic of ankylosing spondylitis blood was a TCR beta motif of seven to nine highly homologous variants.

The sample was blood, either unsorted or a sorted T cell fraction (not recorded which). These receptors all stem from a male donor with ankylosing spondylitis.

This clonotype has only a few counts. The chain combines TRBV20-1 with TRBJ1-6; D unresolved. CDR3 length equals 17 residues. CDR1 is DFQATT, CDR2 SNEGSKA, per germline (reference sequence). The V and J ends lost 1 base and 6 bases respectively, with 19 bases between them. CDR3 protein: CSARVRGATERNSPLHF. For the CDR3, the DNA is TGCAGTGCTAGAGTAAGAGGAGCAACAGAGCGTAATTCACCCCTCCACTTT.

The sample holds a few counts of this clonotype. The chain links TRBV7-9 to TRBJ2-1, with a possible D match to TRBD1 (5 bases). Deletions cut 7 bases from V and 2 bases from J, with 12 bases between. The germline CDR1 and CDR2 sequences are SEHNR and FQNEAQ (reference sequence). The CDR3 is 14 amino acids. The CDR3 nucleotides are TGTGCCAGCACGTGGCAGGGCGCCTACAATGAGCAGTTCTTC. It is translated as CASTWQGAYNEQFF.

This clonotype was found a few times. This chain joins TRBV6-1 and TRBJ2-1; D gene ambiguous. The CDR3 runs to 15 residues. Deletions cut 6 bases from V and 8 bases from J, with 20 bases between. The germline gives CDR1 MNHNS, CDR2 SASEGT. CDR3 loop: CASRSYPTNGDEQFF. CDR3 in DNA: TGTGCCAGCAGATCCTACCCAACCAACGGAGATGAGCAGTTCTTC.

This clonotype was observed a handful of times. The V gene is TRBV20-1, the J gene TRBJ2-5, with D possibly called TRBD1 or TRBD2 (7 bases each). This CDR3 is 15 amino acids long. The germline V gene has CDR1 DFQATT and CDR2 SNEGSKA (reference sequence). V lost 4 bases to trimming and J lost 5 bases, with 20 bases between them. The CDR3 loop reads CSATPGGGGSETQYF. The CDR3 bases are TGCAGTGCTACGCCGGGGGGAGGGGGCAGTGAGACCCAGTACTTC.

This clonotype was seen repeatedly, ten times or more. This sequence joins TRBV24-1 and TRBJ2-3; 8 bases line up with TRBD2. The CDR3 extends over 12 amino acids. Germline trimming cut 6 bases from V and 6 bases from J; bases unmatched to any gene: 1. CDR1 KGHDR and CDR2 SFDVKD come from the germline V gene. The CDR3 nucleotides read TGTGCCACCAGTCGGGGGGGTGATACGCAGTATTTT. Its protein is CATSRGGDTQYF.

This sequence joins TRBV27 and TRBJ2-7; 8 nucleotides agree with TRBD1. This CDR3 is built from 14 residues. In germline, CDR1 is MNHEY, CDR2 SMNVEV (reference sequence). The junction had 8 bases not matched to a gene; V was cut back by 6 bases and J by 4 bases. CDR3 residues: CASSLRQGRYEQYF. The DNA of the CDR3 is TGTGCCAGCAGCCTCCGACAGGGGAGGTACGAGCAGTACTTC.

The J gene is TRBJ1-2, the V gene TRBV5-6, with 7 positions matching TRBD1. V was clipped by 4 bases and J by 3 bases; unmatched bases: 6. The CDR3 runs 14 residues. Per the germline V gene, CDR1 is SGHDT and CDR2 is YYEEEE. Here the CDR3 reads CASSDLTGYYGYTF. CDR3 nucleotides: TGTGCCAGCAGCGACCTGACAGGGTACTATGGCTACACCTTC.

This clonotype occurred a few times. The chain has TRBV7-8 and TRBJ1-2; TRBD1 is a possible D gene (5 bases). CDR3 size: 16 residues. The germline V and J ends were trimmed by 2 bases and 4 bases, with 17 bases remaining between them. CDR1 SGHVS and CDR2 FQNEAQ come from the germline V gene. As DNA, the CDR3 is TGTGCCAGCAGCTTACTAGGGCAGGGTGACATCTATGGCTACACCTTC. Its protein product is CASSLLGQGDIYGYTF.

The chain has TRBV27 and TRBJ2-7; TRBD2 matches 13 bases. V was pared by 4 bases and J by 3 bases, with 12 bases of the junction left unmatched. The V gene's germline CDR1 is MNHEY and CDR2 SMNVEV (reference sequence). The CDR3 is 18 residues long. CDR3 protein: CASSSPRLAGGSLYEQYF. CDR3 nucleotide sequence: TGTGCCAGCAGTTCCCCACGACTAGCGGGGGGTAGTCTCTACGAGCAGTACTTC.